The 3 T cell receptor beta chains below come from one sample, sequenced in a study of OX40 agonist ivuxolimab in advanced cancers. Profiling relied on immunoSEQ multiplex PCR, and the TCRdb table lists in-frame clones only, not all of them. The sample consists of some 60,000 clones, 84% of them appearing once. Sequencing used CD4+ or CD8+ T cells sorted from blood, obtained in a trial of the OX40 agonist ivuxolimab. These receptors originate from an adult with an advanced solid tumor such as melanoma, head and neck, liver or kidney cancer.

This clone was found once. The chain couples TRBV14 to TRBJ1-2, with 10 bases identical to TRBD1. V was pared by 5 bases and J by 1 base, with 13 bases of the junction left unmatched. Germline CDR1 SGHDN, CDR2 FVKESK. This CDR3 has 18 amino acids. The CDR3, as DNA: TGTGCCAGCAGCGCTCACCGGGACAGGGGCAAAATTAACTATGGCTACACCTTC. Translation: CASSAHRDRGKINYGYTF. Based on the CDR3 plus reference TRBV14 and TRBJ1-2, the full variable domain is EAGVTQFPSHSVIEKGQTVTLRCDPISGHDNLYWYRRVMGKEIKFLLHFVKESKQDESGMPNNRFLAERTGGTYSTLKVQPAELEDSGVYFCASSAHRDRGKINYGYTFGSGTRLTVV.

J is TRBJ2-7 and V is TRBV5-4; possibly TRBD1 for D (6 bases). This CDR3 has 14 residues. V was cut by 4 bases and J by 0 bases, with 11 bases left in between. From germline, CDR1 is SGHNT and CDR2 YYREEE (reference sequence). The CDR3 loop is CASSPGTTSYEQYF. The DNA of the CDR3 is TGTGCCAGCAGCCCGGGGACAACCTCCTACGAGCAGTACTTC.

The chain has TRBV11-2 and TRBJ2-5; D remains unclear. This CDR3 spans 12 amino acids. Germline V gene data show CDR1 as SGHAT and CDR2 as FQNNGV. V lost 5 bases to trimming and J lost 7 bases, with 11 bases between them. Here the CDR3 DNA reads TGTGCCAGCAGCATTACCTGGGGGACCCAGTACTTC. As protein: CASSITWGTQYF.